This T cell receptor (beta chain) stems from a study of T-cell memory formation after mild COVID-19. Findings of the study overall: For contracting clones, CD4+ ones sat mainly in CM and EM, CD8+ in EMRA.

About this clonotype itself: The antigen is undetermined.

The CDR3 sequence is 12 residues long. CDR1 MNHEY and CDR2 SMNVEV come from the germline V gene (reference sequence). Trimming shortened V by 8 bases and J by 6 bases, and 13 bases separated the two germline ends. Via MiXCR, TCRdb re-called the 5' RACE reads, giving one row per CDR3 protein. The sample holds around 420,000 distinct CDR3 sequences, 20% to 30% seen once. The sample taken for sequencing was PBMCs or a T cell subset sorted from them (not recorded which). The V call is TRBV27, the J call TRBJ1-2; weak D call: TRBD1 (6 bases). This TCR derives from an adult woman who had mild COVID-19 (a few samples of this study predate the infection). Cell type and time point are not known. DNA for the CDR3: TGTGCCAGCTGGCGGACAGTCGATGGCTACACCTTC. Amino acid sequence: CASWRTVDGYTF.